One and the same sample provided the 32 T cell receptor beta chains below, sequenced in a study of T cells in Graves' hyperthyroidism and ophthalmopathy. RNA transcripts provided the source from which TCR beta CDR3 regions were amplified. Primed by the HTBI set, a first-round RT-PCR was run on the TCR CDR3. One entry per CDR3 protein, called by TCRdb with MiXCR from the multiplex PCR reads. This table has some 500,000 distinct CDR3 sequences, 13% to 15% appearing once. Sequenced sample: blood. These TCRs come from a woman younger than 30 with Graves' hyperthyroidism.

The J gene is TRBJ2-3, the V gene TRBV19; 13 positions agree with TRBD2. The CDR3 covers 21 residues. Trimming cost V 5 bases and J 0 bases; bases outside gene matches: 17. CDR1 is LNHDA, CDR2 SQIVND, per germline (reference sequence). For the CDR3, the DNA is TGTGCCAGTAGTCTTACACACTGGACTAGCGGGAGTCGGGGTAGCACAGATACGCAGTATTTT. It translates to CASSLTHWTSGSRGSTDTQYF. Full variable domain (remainder filled in from reference TRBV19 and TRBJ2-3): DGGITQSPKYLFRKEGQNVTLSCEQNLNHDAMYWYRQDPGQGLRLIYYSQIVNDFQKGDIAEGYSVSREKKESFPLTVTSAQKNPTAFYLCASSLTHWTSGSRGSTDTQYFGPGTRLTVL.

This clonotype has just one count. One junction end disagrees with the germline gene, perhaps due to a read error. The J gene is TRBJ1-6, the V gene TRBV29-1; D possibly corresponds to TRBD1 (6 bases). The CDR3 runs 14 residues. Germline values: CDR1 SQVTM, CDR2 ANQGSEA. CDR3 loop: CSVRDRTYNSPPHF. The CDR3 nucleotides read TGCAGCGTTAGAGACAGGACATATAATTCACCCCCCCACTTT.

In its sample, this clonotype was seen many times. The V call is TRBV27, the J call TRBJ1-2; TRBD1 matches 7 bases. The germline gives CDR1 MNHEY, CDR2 SMNVEV (reference sequence). This CDR3 has 15 amino acids. V shed 6 bases, J shed 4 bases, and the junction held 11 bases outside the gene matches. The CDR3 coding sequence is TGTGCCAGCAGCGCCCCGGGACAGTCCCTCTATGGCTACACCTTC. The encoded protein is CASSAPGQSLYGYTF.

V gene TRBV7-2 combines with J gene TRBJ2-7; D not certain. V was shortened by 3 bases and J by 6 bases, with 12 bases between the two germline ends. This CDR3 spans 13 amino acids. The germline V gene has CDR1 SGHTA and CDR2 FQGNSA. CDR3 sequence: CASSFRGWAEQYF. The CDR3 DNA is TGTGCCAGCAGCTTCCGCGGTTGGGCCGAGCAGTACTTC. Complete variable domain (other parts from reference TRBV7-2 and TRBJ2-7): GAGVSQSPSNKVTEKGKDVELRCDPISGHTALYWYRQSLGQGLEFLIYFQGNSAPDKSGLPSDRFSAERTGGSVSTLTIQRTQQEDSAVYLCASSFRGWAEQYFGPGTRLTVT.

This clonotype was counted at least ten times. The CDR3 loop is CASSFQGINEQFF. The CDR3 coding sequence is TGCGCCAGCAGCTTCCAGGGGATCAATGAGCAGTTCTTC. V and J are TRBV5-1 and TRBJ2-1; D perhaps matches TRBD1 (6 bases). V lost 2 bases, J lost 6 bases, and 9 bases lay in between. Germline assignment: CDR1 SGHRS and CDR2 YFSETQ. The CDR3 is 13 amino acids.

The chain has TRBV12-3 or TRBV12-4 and TRBJ1-2, with D maybe TRBD1 (6 bases). Between the trimmed V and J ends, which lost 7 bases and 8 bases, there was a span of 17 bases. The CDR3 length is 13 residues. In DNA form, the CDR3 reads TGTGCCAGCACCAATTGGGGGGCGGAGGGCTACACCTTC. Its protein product is CASTNWGAEGYTF.

In its sample, this clonotype was seen many times. The genes are TRBV7-2 and TRBJ2-3; 12 nucleotides agree with TRBD1. This CDR3 has 16 residues. V was pared by 0 bases and J by 4 bases, with 2 bases of the junction left unmatched. Germline values: CDR1 SGHTA, CDR2 FQGNSA. The chain's CDR3 is CASSLAGTGGADTQYF. The CDR3, as DNA: TGTGCCAGCAGCTTAGCCGGGACAGGGGGCGCAGATACGCAGTATTTT.

This clonotype was counted many times. The chain recombines TRBV7-8 with TRBJ2-7, with a possible D match to TRBD1 (5 bases). V lost 3 bases and J 0 bases, leaving 12 bases between the germline ends. Germline V gives CDR1 SGHVS, CDR2 FQNEAQ. The CDR3 sequence is 15 residues long. Here the CDR3 reads CASSFSTGNSYEQYF. In nucleotides, the CDR3 is TGTGCCAGCAGCTTCTCTACAGGTAACTCCTACGAGCAGTACTTC.

This clonotype was seen ten or more times. V and J are TRBV20-1 and TRBJ1-5; 9 bases match TRBD1. The V gene's germline CDR1 is DFQATT and CDR2 SNEGSKA (reference sequence). With 5 bases clipped from V and 0 bases from J, the junction kept 11 bases outside the gene matches. The CDR3 is 17 amino acids. Written as DNA, the CDR3 is TGCAGTGCTTCCGGGACAGGGAAGGGTATTAGCAATCAGCCCCAGCATTTT. Its translation: CSASGTGKGISNQPQHF.

In this sample, this clonotype turned up many times. The V call is TRBV12-3 or TRBV12-4, the J call TRBJ1-1, with 8 bases matching TRBD1. The CDR3 is 15 amino acids. Trimming removed 6 bases from V and 3 bases from J; junction bases left unmatched: 9. In DNA form, the CDR3 reads TGTGCCAGCAGCCCCACGGGACAGGACCACACTGAAGCTTTCTTT. Protein: CASSPTGQDHTEAFF.

In its sample, this clonotype was seen many times. This chain links TRBV18 with TRBJ2-7, with D possibly being TRBD2 (6 bases). CDR1 is KGHSH, CDR2 LQKENI, per germline. The CDR3 sequence is 14 residues long. V shed 2 bases and J shed 7 bases, with 15 bases lying between them. The CDR3 sequence is CASSPVGSGGEQYV. The CDR3 DNA reads as TGTGCCAGCTCACCAGTCGGGAGTGGCGGTGAGCAGTACGTC.

The V gene is TRBV5-1, the J gene TRBJ2-1; 11 nucleotides align to TRBD1. The junction had 6 bases not matched to a gene; V was cut back by 0 bases and J by 7 bases. The CDR3 contains 16 residues. Germline V gene lookup returns CDR1 SGHRS and CDR2 YFSETQ. CDR3 amino acids: CASSLGGTGGLNEQFF. Written as DNA, the CDR3 is TGCGCCAGCAGCTTGGGGGGGACAGGGGGGTTGAATGAGCAGTTCTTC.

This clonotype showed up many times. The chain couples TRBV19 to TRBJ2-2, with 13 nucleotides matching TRBD2. The CDR3 consists of 16 residues. V gave up 3 bases and J gave up 4 bases; unmatched junction bases: 2. CDR1 LNHDA and CDR2 SQIVND come from the germline V gene (reference sequence). In DNA form, the CDR3 reads TGTGCCAGTAGTATTCGGACTAGCGGGGGCACCGGGGAGCTGTTTTTT. This gives the protein CASSIRTSGGTGELFF.

This clonotype has a count of ten or more. The chain links TRBV9 to TRBJ1-1; TRBD1 matches 11 bases. V was pared by 4 bases and J by 2 bases, with 4 bases of the junction left unmatched. The germline V gene encodes CDR1 SGDLS and CDR2 YYNGEE. The CDR3 loop spans 15 amino acids. Here the CDR3 reads CASSSRTGGNTEAFF. The CDR3 bases are TGTGCCAGCAGCTCCCGGACAGGGGGCAACACTGAAGCTTTCTTT.

This clonotype was counted many times. This chain connects TRBV12-3 or TRBV12-4 to TRBJ2-1; 10 positions agree with TRBD1. The CDR3 length is 13 residues. Losses at the gene ends were 8 bases for V and 7 bases for J; bases not matched to a gene: 5. The CDR3 spells CASGAGQGNEQFF. CDR3 bases: TGTGCCAGCGGTGCGGGACAGGGGAATGAGCAGTTCTTC.

This clonotype appeared many times. This chain uses TRBV12-5 with TRBJ1-1; 9 bases match TRBD1. From germline, CDR1 is LGHNT and CDR2 FRNRAP. There are 17 residues in the CDR3. V trimming: 4 bases; J trimming: 1 base; junction bases outside the gene matches: 10. The CDR3 reads CASGSMDRGKGNTEAFF. The DNA of the CDR3 is TGTGCTAGTGGTTCTATGGACAGGGGAAAGGGGAACACTGAAGCTTTCTTT.

This clonotype was seen ten or more times. The V and J genes are TRBV10-2 and TRBJ1-1, with D perhaps matching TRBD1 (5 bases). V lost 6 bases and J lost 3, with 14 bases in between. The CDR3 spans 14 residues. In germline, CDR1 is WSHSY, CDR2 SAAADI. The CDR3 DNA reads TGCGCCAGCAGGACCAGGGCTAGGGACACTGAAGCTTTCTTT. As protein: CASRTRARDTEAFF.

This chain connects TRBV4-1 to TRBJ1-5; D gene ambiguous. This CDR3 has 16 residues. Trimming removed 3 bases at V and 9 bases at J, with 21 bases between. The germline V gene encodes CDR1 MGHRA and CDR2 YSYEKL. The CDR3, as DNA: TGCGCCAGCAGCCAGAAGGACGGCCAAGGGATCAGGCCCCAGCATTTT. It encodes CASSQKDGQGIRPQHF.

This clonotype was seen many times. The genes are TRBV12-3 or TRBV12-4 and TRBJ2-2; 7 bases fit TRBD1. V lost 6 bases to trimming and J lost 1 base; unmatched junction nucleotides: 8. This CDR3 has 16 residues. The CDR3 loop is CASRETGVGNTGELFF. CDR3 nucleotides: TGTGCCAGCAGAGAAACAGGGGTGGGGAACACCGGGGAGCTGTTTTTT.

This clonotype came up many times. This chain joins TRBV20-1 and TRBJ2-1; 11 bases are shared with TRBD2. Germline CDR1 and CDR2: DFQATT and SNEGSKA (reference sequence). V trimming: 1 base; J trimming: 9 bases; junction bases outside the gene matches: 5. The CDR3 runs to 14 residues. CDR3 DNA sequence: TGCAGTGCTAGAGGATGGACTAGCGGGCCTGAGCAGTTCTTC. Amino acids: CSARGWTSGPEQFF.

In this sample, this clonotype turned up once. V usage is TRBV30 and J usage is TRBJ2-2; 13 bases are shared with TRBD2. J gave up 8 bases and V 0 bases, and 6 bases lay outside the gene matches. Per the germline V gene, CDR1 is GTSNPN and CDR2 is SVGIG (reference sequence). This CDR3 has 16 amino acids. Written as DNA, the CDR3 is TGTGCCTGGAGTGTCTGGGGACTAGCGGGATGGGGGGAGCTGTTTTTT. Amino acid sequence: CAWSVWGLAGWGELFF.

This clonotype occurred many times. The rearrangement links TRBV2 to TRBJ2-1; 7 bases are a match to TRBD2. Germline V lookup: CDR1 SNHLY, CDR2 FYNNEI. Trimming removed 3 bases from V and 2 bases from J; junction bases left unmatched: 10. The CDR3 loop spans 17 amino acids. The CDR3 nucleotides read TGTGCCAGCAGTGACGACAAGCGGGATCTTACCTACAATGAGCAGTTCTTC. It specifies CASSDDKRDLTYNEQFF.

Points on this clonotype: The junction departs from the called germline gene at one end, perhaps through a read error. This chain uses TRBV2 with TRBJ1-5; D is unresolved. Germline lookup yields CDR1 SNHLY and CDR2 FYNNEI. The CDR3 contains 14 residues. The CDR3, as DNA: TGTGTCAGCAGTGAAGGGCGAGGCCGGTGGCCCCAGCATTTT. Translated: CVSSEGRGRWPQHF. The full variable domain, with the rest looked up from reference TRBV2 and TRBJ1-5, is EPEVTQTPSHQVTQMGQEVILRCVPISNHLYFYWYRQILGQKVEFLVSFYNNEISEKSEIFDDQFSVERPDGSNFTLKIRSTKLEDSAMYFCVSSEGRGRWPQHFGDGTRLSIL.

The sample holds a few counts of this clonotype. The chain is built from TRBV6-2 or TRBV6-3 and TRBJ2-2; 7 nucleotides agree with TRBD1. CDR3 length: 22 amino acids. The germline V gene has CDR1 MNHEY and CDR2 SVGEGT. The ends lost 2 bases at V and 4 bases at J; junction bases unmatched: 25. In DNA form, the CDR3 reads TGTGCCAGCAGTTACCGGTCGCCAATGAGGGACAGAGCTCGATCGAGCACCGGGGAGCTGTTTTTT. Protein sequence: CASSYRSPMRDRARSSTGELFF.

The chain carries TRBV4-1 and TRBJ2-1; D is tentatively TRBD1 or TRBD2 (5 bases each). Germline assignment: CDR1 MGHRA and CDR2 YSYEKL. The length of the CDR3 is 15 residues. Trimming removed 4 bases from V and 6 bases from J, with 16 bases in between. The CDR3 region has the DNA TGCGCCAGCAGCCCCCTAGGGGAGACTTTCAATGAGCAGTTCTTC. Translating gives CASSPLGETFNEQFF.

There are many counts of this clonotype. The CDR3 loop is CASSTWRNQPQHF. The CDR3 coding sequence is TGTGCCAGCAGCACGTGGCGTAATCAGCCCCAGCATTTT. J is TRBJ1-5 and V is TRBV12-3 or TRBV12-4; no clear D gene. Trimming took off 6 bases at V and 4 bases at J, with 10 bases between the two ends. The CDR3 has 13 residues.

This clonotype was counted between two and nine times. The V call is TRBV9, the J call TRBJ1-6; 7 bases match TRBD1. The CDR3 spans 16 residues. The V and J ends lost 3 bases and 7 bases, in that order; junction bases with no gene match: 10. Germline V gives CDR1 SGDLS, CDR2 YYNGEE. The CDR3 DNA is TGTGCCAGCAGCGCACCTTTAGGGGGCCTAAATTCACCCCTCCACTTT. This gives the protein CASSAPLGGLNSPLHF. Variable domain in full (rest from reference TRBV9 and TRBJ1-6): DSGVTQTPKHLITATGQRVTLRCSPRSGDLSVYWYQQSLDQGLQFLIQYYNGEERAKGNILERFSAQQFPDLHSELNLSSLELGDSALYFCASSAPLGGLNSPLHFGNGTRLTVT.

This clonotype was found a few times. This chain connects TRBV14 to TRBJ2-3; unclear D gene. This CDR3 spans 14 amino acids. With 0 bases removed from V and 4 bases from J, the gap between germline ends came to 8 bases. CDR1 and CDR2 (germline): SGHDN, FVKESK. The CDR3 region is CASSQEVVADTQYF. For the CDR3, the DNA is TGTGCCAGCAGCCAAGAGGTAGTCGCAGATACGCAGTATTTT.

The genes are TRBV15 and TRBJ1-1; weak D call: TRBD1 (5 bases). The germline V gene encodes CDR1 LNHNV and CDR2 YYDKDF (reference sequence). The V end lost 6 bases, the J end lost 2 bases, and 10 bases lay between the germline ends. The CDR3 contains 13 residues. The CDR3 loop is CATRGGVNTEAFF. In nucleotides, the CDR3 is TGTGCCACCAGAGGAGGGGTTAACACTGAAGCTTTCTTT.

This chain uses TRBV20-1 with TRBJ2-7, with D possibly called TRBD1 or TRBD2 (5 bases each). Trimming left V 6 bases short and J 3 bases short, with 15 bases between. Germline lookup yields CDR1 DFQATT and CDR2 SNEGSKA (reference sequence). The CDR3 has 13 amino acids. The CDR3 DNA follows: TGCAGTGCCGGGGCAAGGAGGTACTACGAGCAGTACTTC. Translated: CSAGARRYYEQYF.

This clonotype was recorded many times. The chain joins TRBV6-1 to TRBJ1-5; D not certain. This CDR3 is 18 amino acids long. With 7 bases removed from V and 0 bases from J, the gap between germline ends came to 22 bases. From germline, CDR1 is MNHNS and CDR2 SASEGT. As DNA, the CDR3 is TGTGCCAGCACTCTACCAAAGGGAGAGGCTTATAGCAATCAGCCCCAGCATTTT. It codes for CASTLPKGEAYSNQPQHF.

The rearrangement joins TRBV5-4 to TRBJ1-3; D is ambiguous. Germline loops: CDR1 SGHNT, CDR2 YYREEE (reference sequence). The CDR3 contains 15 residues. V was pared by 2 bases and J by 4 bases, with 13 bases between. The CDR3 sequence is CASSFVGSQGNTIYF. CDR3 bases: TGTGCCAGCAGCTTCGTCGGGTCGCAAGGAAACACCATATATTTT.